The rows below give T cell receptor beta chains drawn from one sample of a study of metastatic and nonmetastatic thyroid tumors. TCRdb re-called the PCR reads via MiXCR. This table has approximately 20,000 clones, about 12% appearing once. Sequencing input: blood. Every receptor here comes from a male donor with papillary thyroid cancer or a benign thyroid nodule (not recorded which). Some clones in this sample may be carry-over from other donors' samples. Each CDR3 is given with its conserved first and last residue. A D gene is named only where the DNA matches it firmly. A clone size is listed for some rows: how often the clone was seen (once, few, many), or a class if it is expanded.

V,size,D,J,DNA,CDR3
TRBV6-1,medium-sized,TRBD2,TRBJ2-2,TGTGCCAGCAGTCGGACTAGCGGGAGTACCGGGGAGCTGTTTTTT,CASSRTSGSTGELFF
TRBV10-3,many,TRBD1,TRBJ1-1,TGTGCCATCACCGACCGGGACAGGAGGAAAACTGAAGCTTTCTTT,CAITDRDRRKTEAFF
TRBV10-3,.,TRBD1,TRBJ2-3,TGTGCCATCAGGAATGGAGACAGGGCACCAGATACGCAGTATTTT,CAIRNGDRAPDTQYF
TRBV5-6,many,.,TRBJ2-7,TGTGCCAGCAGCGATACCGGGACAAGCAACGAGCAGTACTTC,CASSDTGTSNEQYF
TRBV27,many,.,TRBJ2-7,TGTGCCAGCAGTCCATGGGACTCTTTCTACGAGCAGTACTTC,CASSPWDSFYEQYF
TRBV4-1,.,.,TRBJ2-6,TGCGCCAGCAGCCAAGTTGGTGAGGGCTCTGGGGCCAACGTCCTGACTTTC,CASSQVGEGSGANVLTF
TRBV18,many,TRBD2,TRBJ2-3,TGTGCCAGCTCACCCGGACTAGCGGGAGTGGGAGATACGCAGTATTTT,CASSPGLAGVGDTQYF
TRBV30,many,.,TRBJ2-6,TGTGCCTGGGTGGGATCCGCGGGGGGGGCCAACGTCCTGACTTTC,CAWVGSAGGANVLTF
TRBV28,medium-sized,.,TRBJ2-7,TGTGCCAGCAGTTTAGCCCACGGGAGTAGTAAGTACGAGCAGTACTTC,CASSLAHGSSKYEQYF
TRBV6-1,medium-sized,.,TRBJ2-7,TGTGCCAGCGGCCACCCCCGGCAGGGCAAACACTACGAGCAGTACTTC,CASGHPRQGKHYEQYF
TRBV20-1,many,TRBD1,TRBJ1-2,TGCAGTGCCACGGGACAGGGGGGCTATGGCTACACCTTC,CSATGQGGYGYTF
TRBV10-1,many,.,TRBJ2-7,TGCGCCAGCAGTTCGGCCTTTACTCGAGACGAGCAGTACTTC,CASSSAFTRDEQYF
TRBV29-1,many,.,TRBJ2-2,TGCAGCGTTGATTCCCAGAACACCGGGGAGCTGTTTTTT,CSVDSQNTGELFF
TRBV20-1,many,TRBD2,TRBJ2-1,TGCAGTGCCCGGCTAGCGGGAGGGCCTAAGAATGAGCAGTTCTTC,CSARLAGGPKNEQFF
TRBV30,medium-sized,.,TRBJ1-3,TGTGCCTGGAGTGTACAGGTGGGCTCTGGAAACACCATATATTTT,CAWSVQVGSGNTIYF
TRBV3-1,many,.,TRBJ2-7,TGTGCCAGCAGCCAAGGTAGAAGGGAGCAGTACTTC,CASSQGRREQYF
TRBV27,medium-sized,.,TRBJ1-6,TGTGCCAGCAACGTACAGGGACCTAATTCACCCCTCCACTTT,CASNVQGPNSPLHF
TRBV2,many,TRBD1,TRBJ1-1,TGTGCCAGCAGTGTCGGGACAGGGGGAAAGGGAGCTTTCTTT,CASSVGTGGKGAFF
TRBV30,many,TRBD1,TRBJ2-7,TGTGCCTGGAGTGAGACAGGGGTGTACGAGCAGTACTTC,CAWSETGVYEQYF
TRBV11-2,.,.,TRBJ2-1,TGTGCCAGCAGCTTAGGTGGCGTACGAAATGAGCAGTTCTTC,CASSLGGVRNEQFF
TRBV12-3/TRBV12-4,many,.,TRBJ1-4,TGTGCCAGCAGTTTAAATCTCGCGGCCGGCTGGGGAACCGAAAAACTGTTTTTT,CASSLNLAAGWGTEKLFF
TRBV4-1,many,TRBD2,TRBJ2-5,TGCGCCAGCAGCCTCCGACTAGCGGGGGGCCAAGAGACCCAGTACTTC,CASSLRLAGGQETQYF
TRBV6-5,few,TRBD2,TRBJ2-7,TGTGCCAGCAGTTACTCTCCGCCTAGCGGGATTTACTACGAGCAGTACTTC,CASSYSPPSGIYYEQYF
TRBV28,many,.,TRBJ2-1,TGTGCCAGCAGAGTATCAGGGCAGGGGGGCAATGAGCAGTTCTTC,CASRVSGQGGNEQFF
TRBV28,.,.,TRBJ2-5,TGTGCCAGCAGTATACTAGAGACCCAGTACTTC,CASSILETQYF
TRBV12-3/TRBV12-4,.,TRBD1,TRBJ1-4,TGTGCCAGCAGTTTAGACAGGGGAAACGAAAAACTGTTTTTT,CASSLDRGNEKLFF
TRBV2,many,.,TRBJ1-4,TGTGCCAGCAGTCAGCCAGGGGCCTTGAATGAAAAACTGTTTTTT,CASSQPGALNEKLFF
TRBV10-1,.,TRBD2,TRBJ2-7,TGCGCCGGAGGGGCCCCGGGGGGATCCTACGAGCAGTACTTC,CAGGAPGGSYEQYF
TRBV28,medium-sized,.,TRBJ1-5,TGTGCCAGCAGTTTTCGGGGGGTTAGCAATCAGCCCCAGCATTTT,CASSFRGVSNQPQHF
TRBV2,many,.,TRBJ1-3,TGTGCCAGCAAATTAGGGGCTGGAAACACCATATATTTT,CASKLGAGNTIYF
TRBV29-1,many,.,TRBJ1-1,TGCAGCGTTGAATTGAGGGGGGTGAACACTGAAGCTTTCTTT,CSVELRGVNTEAFF
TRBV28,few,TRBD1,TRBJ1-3,TGTGCCAGCAGTCGACCGGGACAGGGGACAGGAAACACCATATATTTT,CASSRPGQGTGNTIYF
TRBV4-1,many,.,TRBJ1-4,TGCGCCAGCAGCCCCCGACCGAATGATCCTAATGAAAAACTGTTTTTT,CASSPRPNDPNEKLFF
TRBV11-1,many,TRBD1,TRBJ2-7,TGTGCCAGCAGCTCCGGACAGGCCGAGCAGTACTTC,CASSSGQAEQYF
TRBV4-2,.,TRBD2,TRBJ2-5,TGTGCCAGCAGCCGACCGGGACTAGCGGATAGAGAGACCCAGTACTTC,CASSRPGLADRETQYF
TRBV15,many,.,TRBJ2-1,TGTGCCACCAGCGAGGGAGCCTACAATGAGCAGTTCTTC,CATSEGAYNEQFF
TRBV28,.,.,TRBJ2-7,TGTGCCAGCAGCCCCGGGGGCGGGAGATTCGTGGGGCAGTACTTC,CASSPGGGRFVGQYF
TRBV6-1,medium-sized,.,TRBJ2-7,TGTGCCAGCACTGCTGTACAGGGCTACGAGCAGTACTTC,CASTAVQGYEQYF
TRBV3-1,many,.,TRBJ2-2,TGTGCCAGCAGCCAAGGGGCCCACGGGGAGCTGTTTTTT,CASSQGAHGELFF
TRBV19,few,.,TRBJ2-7,TGTGCCAGTCATGCGGGACATAGCTCCTACGAGCAGTACTTC,CASHAGHSSYEQYF
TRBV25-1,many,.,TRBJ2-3,TGTGCCAGCAGTGAGAGGATAAGTTATCCAACGGGGGGTCGCGTCGCAGGGGACACAGATACGCAGTATTTT,CASSERISYPTGGRVAGDTDTQYF
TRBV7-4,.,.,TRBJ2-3,TGTGCCAGGAGCTTAGATGGGCACATGTCAGATACGCAGTATTTT,CARSLDGHMSDTQYF
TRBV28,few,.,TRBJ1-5,TGTGCCAGCACCCACCAGGCAGTGTATCAGCCCCAGCATTTT,CASTHQAVYQPQHF
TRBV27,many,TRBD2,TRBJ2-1,TGTGCCAGCAGTTCTAGCGGGAGGGAGAATGAGCAGTTCTTC,CASSSSGRENEQFF
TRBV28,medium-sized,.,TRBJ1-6,TGTGCCAGTGAAAGGGCAGGGGACTCACCCCTCCACTTT,CASERAGDSPLHF
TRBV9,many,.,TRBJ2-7,TGTGCCAGCAGCGGGCCAGAGTCTCCCTACGAGCAGTACTTC,CASSGPESPYEQYF
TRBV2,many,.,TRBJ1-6,TGTGCCAGCCGGGCGGATTCACCCCTCCACTTT,CASRADSPLHF
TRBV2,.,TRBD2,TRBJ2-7,TGTGCCAGCAGTCAAGGTCCGGGACTAGCGGGAGTCGGGTCCTACGAGCAGTACTTC,CASSQGPGLAGVGSYEQYF
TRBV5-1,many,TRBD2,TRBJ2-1,TGCGCCAGCAGGCGGGAGAGCTCCTACAATGAGCAGTTCTTC,CASRRESSYNEQFF
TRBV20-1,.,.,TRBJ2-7,TGCAGTGCTACTTTTTCTTTCCATGGTGAGCAGTACTTC,CSATFSFHGEQYF
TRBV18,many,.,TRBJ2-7,TGTGCCAGCTCAGCAGGCGCGGGTAACTACGAGCAGTACTTC,CASSAGAGNYEQYF
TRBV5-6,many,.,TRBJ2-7,TGTGCCAGCAGCTTGGCTACGGGACCGGACGAGCAGTACTTC,CASSLATGPDEQYF
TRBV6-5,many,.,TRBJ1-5,TGTGCCAGCAGTTACTCGAACATCGGCAGCAATCAGCCCCAGCATTTT,CASSYSNIGSNQPQHF
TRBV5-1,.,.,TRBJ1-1,TGCGCCAGCAGCTTGGCCGCGGGAGAGGCTGAAGCTTTCTTT,CASSLAAGEAEAFF
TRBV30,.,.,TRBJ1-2,TGTGCCTGGACCGGCAGCATAAACTATGGCTACACCTTC,CAWTGSINYGYTF
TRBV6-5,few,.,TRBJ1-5,TGTGCCAGCAATTCTAATGGGGGACAACCCCAGCATTTT,CASNSNGGQPQHF
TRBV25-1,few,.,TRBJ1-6,TGTGCCAGCAGTGAAGCTACAGAACCCTATAATTCACCCCTCCACTTT,CASSEATEPYNSPLHF
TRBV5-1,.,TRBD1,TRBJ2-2,TGCGCCAGCAGCATCATGGGACAGGGGGCGAGGGCCGGGGAGCTGTTTTTT,CASSIMGQGARAGELFF
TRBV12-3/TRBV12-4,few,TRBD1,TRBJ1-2,TGTGCCAGCAGTTCCCGACAGGGCAACTATGGCTACACCTTC,CASSSRQGNYGYTF